Given below is one T cell receptor (beta chain) in context. The data were obtained in a study of blood T cell repertoires in COVID-19. The wider study: Acute-phase and convalescent COVID-19 samples originated in the United States, Italy and Spain. From T cells, B-cell-depleted T cells, or PBMCs came the material, which was cDNA or gDNA.

How the authors handled the data: By means of reference gene primer amplification, nucleated cell counts were estimated. Measured with immunoSEQ multiplex PCR; TCRdb has only the in-frame clones, and not every one. V, J and clone size were drawn from that table, and D and trimming were deduced from the DNA. The data show some 380,000 clones, around 90% seen once. From germline, CDR1 is LNHDA and CDR2 SQIVND (reference sequence). This CDR3 is built from 15 residues. V trimming: 7 bases; J trimming: 3 bases; junction bases outside the gene matches: 12. The chain recombines TRBV19 with TRBJ2-7, with 7 bases lining up with TRBD1. The source is a man aged 18 to 29 with active or convalescent COVID-19. Sequenced sample: peripheral blood. CDR3 DNA sequence: TGTGCCAGTACCGAATCGACAGGGTTCCTCTACGAGCAGTACTTC. Protein product: CASTESTGFLYEQYF.